The sequence of this T cell receptor beta chain was determined in a study of cytomegalovirus exposure and HLA in healthy donors. The CDR3 sequence is 15 residues long. The trim removed 6 bases at V and 4 bases at J, leaving 7 bases unmatched. Germline-derived CDR1 and CDR2 are LNHDA and SQIVND (reference sequence). In the case of this clone: The antigen remains undetermined.

Use of 60 Vbeta and 13 Jbeta primers characterized the PCR. Generated by immunoSEQ multiplex PCR, the TCRdb table keeps only in-frame clones and is missing some. The sample contains some 89,000 clones, 81% of which appear only once. Overall study findings and caveats: Follow-up analysis seemed to connect common viral pathogens with several of the most significant clusters identified. More clonal expansion characterized HLA-associated TCR beta chains than equally common others in a later analysis.

The clonotype comes from a woman under 40 in good health and CMV-seronegative. The V gene is TRBV19, the J gene TRBJ2-1; 9 bases match TRBD2. Sequenced: PBMCs. CDR3 sequence (DNA): TGTGCCAGTAGAGGGACTAGCAGAGGGTACAATGAGCAGTTCTTC. Translating gives CASRGTSRGYNEQFF.